The 24 T cell receptor beta chains below were found in one sample sequenced in a study of response to subunit inactivated influenza vaccine. Each CDR3 protein is one row after TCRdb ran MiXCR on the RT-PCR reads. This sample yields 550,000 to 800,000 distinct CDR3 sequences, of which about 15% are seen a single time; 5.5% to 7% belongs to the top ten. The source material was PBMCs from blood, sampled roughly 15 days before vaccination. These receptors were taken from a man in his forties or fifties who received an inactivated influenza vaccine.

The rearrangement joins TRBV7-2 to TRBJ1-2; D is unclear. This CDR3 has 14 residues. The germline V and J ends were trimmed by 1 base and 3 bases, with 9 bases remaining between them. The germline CDR1 and CDR2 sequences are SGHTA and FQGNSA. This CDR3 reads CASSLEGVDYGYTF. CDR3 DNA sequence: TGTGCCAGCAGCTTAGAGGGCGTAGACTATGGCTACACCTTC.

This clonotype was observed a few times. The V and J genes are TRBV7-6 and TRBJ2-7; D is possibly TRBD2 (6 bases). Germline CDR1 is SGHVS and CDR2 is FNYEAQ. V was cut by 5 bases and J by 3 bases, with 17 bases left in between. This CDR3 contains 15 residues. Written as DNA, the CDR3 is TGTGCCAGCAGCCCGAGACTAGTGGCGTACTACGAGCAGTACTTC. Amino acid sequence: CASSPRLVAYYEQYF.

V and J are TRBV14 and TRBJ2-3; 10 bases map to TRBD1. The CDR3 is 15 amino acids. Trimming cost V 5 bases and J 4 bases; bases outside gene matches: 6. Germline V CDR1 and CDR2: SGHDN, FVKESK. For the CDR3, the DNA is TGTGCCAGCAGCGAGGGACAGGGGTATGCAGATACGCAGTATTTT. It is translated as CASSEGQGYADTQYF.

V is TRBV12-3 or TRBV12-4 and J is TRBJ2-1; D is undetermined. V was shortened by 3 bases and J by 1 base, with 13 bases between the two germline ends. This CDR3 comprises 16 residues. The CDR3 reads CASSLFGRLSYNEQFF. The CDR3 DNA reads TGTGCCAGCAGTTTGTTCGGAAGATTATCCTACAATGAGCAGTTCTTC.

The chain joins TRBV3-1 to TRBJ2-1, with D tentatively TRBD1 (6 bases). The CDR3 consists of 14 residues. Looked up from germline, CDR1 is LGHDT and CDR2 is YNNKEL (reference sequence). Trimming stripped 3 bases from V and 10 bases from J, with 16 bases between. CDR3 sequence reads: CASSHHDRPGEQFF. CDR3 nucleotides: TGTGCCAGCAGCCATCATGACAGGCCGGGGGAGCAGTTCTTC.

This clonotype was observed at least ten times. This CDR3 is CSVEDRSSHGYTF. The DNA for the CDR3 is TGCAGCGTTGAAGATCGTTCCAGCCACGGCTACACCTTC. The gene calls are TRBV29-1 and TRBJ1-2; D ambiguous. CDR3 length equals 13 residues. Germline-derived CDR1 and CDR2 are SQVTM and ANQGSEA. Trimming cost V 0 bases and J 8 bases, with 13 bases left between them.

The chain combines TRBV11-2 with TRBJ1-4, with D possibly matching TRBD1 (5 bases). Trimming removed 5 bases at V and 0 bases at J, with 25 bases between. The V gene's germline CDR1 is SGHAT and CDR2 FQNNGV. The CDR3 covers 20 residues. For the CDR3, the DNA is TGTGCCAGCAGCACATCCTCAGGGCCCCAAGCAGTTGCAACTAATGAAAAACTGTTTTTT. It specifies CASSTSSGPQAVATNEKLFF.

The V gene is TRBV20-1, the J gene TRBJ2-5, with 8 bases identical to TRBD1. Per the germline V gene, CDR1 is DFQATT and CDR2 is SNEGSKA (reference sequence). The CDR3 runs 13 residues. Trimming at V came to 5 bases and at J to 5 bases, leaving 7 bases not matched to a gene. The CDR3 DNA reads TGCAGTGCTCTTCGGACAGGGATGGAGACCCAGTACTTC. This translates into CSALRTGMETQYF.

The V gene is TRBV12-3 or TRBV12-4, the J gene TRBJ2-7; D remains unclear. V lost 2 bases to trimming and J lost 3 bases, with 8 bases between them. The CDR3 covers 13 residues. Written as DNA, the CDR3 is TGTGCCAGCAGTTTACCGCCCAACTACGAGCAGTACTTC. This translates into CASSLPPNYEQYF.

In this sample, this clonotype turned up many times. This CDR3 reads CASSFDGTGIYEQYF. In DNA form, the CDR3 reads TGTGCCAGCAGCTTCGACGGGACAGGTATCTACGAGCAGTACTTC. The rearrangement uses TRBV7-9 and TRBJ2-7, with 8 bases lining up with TRBD1. With 3 bases clipped from V and 3 bases from J, the junction kept 7 bases outside the gene matches. The germline CDR1 and CDR2 sequences are SEHNR and FQNEAQ (reference sequence). The CDR3 sequence is 15 residues long.

The chain joins TRBV24-1 to TRBJ1-6; D ambiguous. The germline CDR1 and CDR2 sequences are KGHDR and SFDVKD. The ends were cut back, 8 bases at V and 10 bases at J, with 11 bases in the middle. CDR3 length: 12 amino acids. CDR3 residues: CATKSEGSPLHF. The CDR3 DNA reads TGTGCCACCAAATCCGAAGGCTCACCCCTCCACTTT.

This clonotype was observed a few times. The chain has TRBV11-2 and TRBJ2-1; TRBD2 is a possible D gene (5 bases). Per germline, CDR1 SGHAT and CDR2 FQNNGV. The germline V and J ends were trimmed by 3 bases and 8 bases, with 17 bases remaining between them. This CDR3 has 15 amino acids. This chain's CDR3 is CASSFVRVRLDEQFF. CDR3 in DNA: TGTGCCAGCAGCTTTGTGCGGGTAAGGCTTGATGAGCAGTTCTTC.

The chain combines TRBV20-1 with TRBJ2-5, with D perhaps being TRBD1 or TRBD2 (5 bases each). In germline, CDR1 is DFQATT, CDR2 SNEGSKA (reference sequence). Between the trimmed V and J ends, which lost 0 bases and 5 bases, there was a span of 10 bases. The CDR3 runs to 13 residues. The CDR3 loop is CSARDPWGETQYF. The CDR3 DNA reads TGCAGTGCTAGAGATCCCTGGGGGGAGACCCAGTACTTC.

V is TRBV10-3 and J is TRBJ2-7, with TRBD1 identical over 8 bases. Trimming removed 2 bases from V and 3 bases from J; junction bases left unmatched: 9. The CDR3 consists of 16 residues. Germline V gene data show CDR1 as ENHRY and CDR2 as SYGVKD. The CDR3 sequence: CAISEPWTGTYYEQYF. The CDR3, as DNA: TGTGCCATCAGTGAGCCGTGGACAGGGACTTACTACGAGCAGTACTTC.

The V gene is TRBV2, the J gene TRBJ2-7; a possible D gene is TRBD2 (5 bases). With 7 bases removed from V and 0 bases from J, the gap between germline ends came to 13 bases. CDR3 length: 14 residues. Germline loops: CDR1 SNHLY, CDR2 FYNNEI. In DNA, the CDR3 is TGTGCCAGCACCGTCGAGGGTAGCTCCTACGAGCAGTACTTC. Protein: CASTVEGSSYEQYF.

The chain links TRBV29-1 to TRBJ1-2; D is perhaps TRBD1 (5 bases). The CDR3 length is 11 residues. Trimming cost V 5 bases and J 2 bases, with 6 bases left between them. The germline V gene encodes CDR1 SQVTM and CDR2 ANQGSEA. In DNA form, the CDR3 reads TGCAGCGTTCGACAGAACTATGGCTACACCTTC. As protein: CSVRQNYGYTF.

The J gene is TRBJ2-1, the V gene TRBV6-1, with 10 bases identical to TRBD1. The V segment lost 6 bases and the J segment 8 bases; nucleotides outside the gene matches: 10. This CDR3 comprises 15 residues. Per the germline V gene, CDR1 is MNHNS and CDR2 is SASEGT. Here the CDR3 reads CASSQGQGISYEQFF. The DNA for the CDR3 is TGTGCCAGCAGCCAGGGACAGGGGATTTCGTATGAGCAGTTCTTC.

V gene TRBV27 combines with J gene TRBJ2-1; D is perhaps TRBD2 (6 bases). Per the germline V gene, CDR1 is MNHEY and CDR2 is SMNVEV (reference sequence). V lost 7 bases and J 0 bases, leaving 16 bases between the germline ends. The CDR3 extends over 16 amino acids. CDR3 coding DNA: TGTGCCAGCAACCACCTGAGTAGCGGCTCCTACAATGAGCAGTTCTTC. It translates to CASNHLSSGSYNEQFF.

This clonotype has only a few counts. V and J are TRBV3-1 and TRBJ2-5; D is perhaps TRBD2 (6 bases). Looked up from germline, CDR1 is LGHDT and CDR2 is YNNKEL (reference sequence). This CDR3 has 14 amino acids. The germline V and J ends were trimmed by 4 bases and 5 bases, with 14 bases remaining between them. CDR3 loop: CASSPLRGRETQYF. CDR3 DNA: TGTGCCAGCAGCCCCCTGCGGGGTCGGGAGACCCAGTACTTC.

The chain employs TRBV3-1 and TRBJ1-1, with TRBD1 as a possible D gene (6 bases). This CDR3 has 16 residues. Germline CDR1 and CDR2: LGHDT and YNNKEL (reference sequence). Trimming removed 4 bases from V and 3 bases from J, with 18 bases in between. CDR3 in DNA: TGTGCCAGCAGCCCTGAGGGGGGTCGCCTTGACACTGAAGCTTTCTTT. Translating it yields CASSPEGGRLDTEAFF.

This clonotype has ten or more counts. V is TRBV9 and J is TRBJ2-1; the D is unclear. CDR1 and CDR2 from the germline V gene are SGDLS and YYNGEE. Trimming left V 0 bases short and J 0 bases short, with 7 bases between. The CDR3 is 15 residues long. CDR3 sequence (DNA): TGTGCCAGCAGCGTAGGCAGGAGCTCCTACAATGAGCAGTTCTTC. Residues: CASSVGRSSYNEQFF.

This clonotype came up a few times. J is TRBJ1-3 and V is TRBV6-2 or TRBV6-3; D is perhaps TRBD1 (6 bases). This CDR3 is built from 13 residues. Trimming shortened V by 7 bases and J by 2 bases, and 9 bases separated the two germline ends. The germline gives CDR1 MNHEY, CDR2 SVGEGT. CDR3 nucleotides: TGTGCCAGCAATCGGGACACTGGAAACACCATATATTTT. It codes for CASNRDTGNTIYF.

This clonotype has a handful of counts. V is TRBV11-2 and J is TRBJ2-5; D remains unclear. This CDR3 contains 14 residues. V was clipped by 2 bases and J by 3 bases, with 10 bases between them. CDR1 and CDR2 from the germline V gene are SGHAT and FQNNGV. The CDR3 DNA follows: TGTGCCAGCAGCTTATTGCGACAAGAAGAGACCCAGTACTTC. It specifies CASSLLRQEETQYF.

The chain combines TRBV4-1 with TRBJ1-1; D is possibly TRBD1 (5 bases). The CDR3 length is 14 residues. CDR1 is MGHRA, CDR2 YSYEKL, per germline. V lost 4 bases and J 3 bases, leaving 12 bases between the germline ends. The CDR3 is CASSRGRWDTEAFF. The DNA for the CDR3 is TGCGCCAGCAGCCGGGGGAGATGGGACACTGAAGCTTTCTTT.